This TCR beta chain originates from a study of T cell repertoires in cytomegalovirus infection. Across the study: The authors relied on CMV epitopes, both recently identified HLA-C-restricted and well-studied HLA-B-restricted. Public TCR beta signatures were indicative of both CMV infection and a matching HLA type. Whole-study results and caveats: Ex vivo responses were dominated by HLA-C-restricted CMV-specific TCR beta clonotypes. Carriers of CMV plus the relevant HLA were identified by cumulative public TCR beta family frequency.

This clonotype has just a few counts. The antigen remains unidentified. TCRdb reanalysed the reads using MiXCR and keeps one entry per CDR3 protein. The sample has 200,000 to 250,000 distinct CDR3 sequences; 38% are singletons. CDR3 length: 13 amino acids. V lost 5 bases, J lost 8 bases, and 8 bases stayed unmatched. This specimen was CD8+ T cells from cultured PBMCs, taken from culture after CMV antigen stimulation. The receptor was isolated from a human donor in good health (CMV status not recorded). Some clones in this sample may be carry-over from other donors' samples. V usage is TRBV12-3 or TRBV12-4 and J usage is TRBJ1-2; 7 nucleotides match TRBD1. The CDR3 nucleotides read TGTGCCAGCAGTACGGACAGGCCTCTGGGCTACACCTTC. Residues: CASSTDRPLGYTF.